Listed below are T cell receptor beta chains from one sample, sequenced in a study of blood T cell repertoires in COVID-19. Here immunoSEQ multiplex PCR was the method, and the copy in TCRdb shows in-frame clones only, minus some. Of roughly 150,000 clones listed, 70% to 90% are singletons. The sequenced material came from PBMCs or T cells enriched from blood (not recorded which). Receptor source: a man aged 35 to 55 who had recovered from COVID-19. Both conserved end residues are part of each CDR3. Fields, in order: D gene, J gene, V gene, clone size, CDR3 protein, CDR3 DNA. D genes are given only for firm matches. A clone size is listed for some rows: how often the clone was seen (once, few, many), or a class if it is expanded.

TRBD1	TRBJ1-4	TRBV9	once	CASSEGQPRIGKLFF	TGTGCCAGCAGCGAGGGACAGCCCAGAATTGGAAAACTGTTTTTT
.	TRBJ1-1	TRBV7-9	.	CASSPRGPGLNTEAFF	TGTGCCAGCAGCCCGCGGGGCCCGGGATTGAACACTGAAGCTTTCTTT
.	TRBJ2-7	TRBV2	once	CASSTSQGPLYEQYF	TGTGCCAGCAGTACCTCGCAGGGGCCCCTCTACGAGCAGTACTTC
.	TRBJ1-4	TRBV7-2	.	CASSFRDTPNEKLFF	TGTGCCAGCAGCTTCCGGGACACACCTAATGAAAAACTGTTTTTT
TRBD2	TRBJ2-1	TRBV18	few	CASSPGLADYNEQFF	TGTGCCAGCTCACCGGGACTAGCGGATTACAATGAGCAGTTCTTC
.	TRBJ1-5	TRBV7-3	.	CASSFVGTWNQPQHF	TGTGCCAGCAGCTTTGTCGGGACATGGAATCAGCCCCAGCATTTT
.	TRBJ2-1	TRBV3-1/TRBV3-2	.	CASSQGSPRNNEQFF	TGTGCCAGCAGTCAGGGGTCTCCTCGAAACAATGAGCAGTTCTTC
TRBD2	TRBJ2-5	TRBV3-1/TRBV3-2	.	CASSSSGGETQYF	TGTGCCAGCAGCTCAAGCGGGGGGGAGACCCAGTACTTC
TRBD1	TRBJ2-7	TRBV6-6	.	CASSYSTGGYEQYF	TGTGCCAGCAGTTACTCGACAGGGGGCTACGAGCAGTACTTC
TRBD2	TRBJ2-2	TRBV5-1	once	CASSKSGAVGELFF	TGCGCCAGCAGCAAGAGCGGGGCAGTCGGGGAGCTGTTTTTT
.	TRBJ1-1	TRBV7-6	few	CASSFAGSTTEAFF	TGTGCCAGCAGCTTTGCAGGTTCGACCACTGAAGCTTTCTTT
TRBD1	TRBJ1-5	TRBV24-1	many	CATSDDRGVDQPQHF	TGTGCCACCAGTGACGACAGGGGTGTTGATCAGCCCCAGCATTTT
.	TRBJ2-4	TRBV25-1	.	CASSDRNKNIQYF	TGTGCCAGCAGTGACAGAAACAAAAACATTCAGTACTTC
.	TRBJ1-2	TRBV6-6	.	CASSSRDYAILYGYTF	TGTGCCAGCAGCTCGCGGGACTATGCAATCCTTTATGGCTACACCTTC
TRBD2	TRBJ2-5	TRBV10-3	.	CATRGGNTETQYF	TGTGCCACCCGGGGGGGAAATACAGAGACCCAGTACTTC
.	TRBJ1-5	TRBV3-1/TRBV3-2	.	CASSLTESNQPQHF	TGTGCCAGCAGCCTTACAGAAAGTAATCAGCCCCAGCATTTT
.	TRBJ1-2	TRBV3-1/TRBV3-2	.	CASSQDPRATYGYTF	TGTGCCAGCAGCCAAGACCCCAGGGCTACCTATGGCTACACCTTC
.	TRBJ2-1	TRBV13	once	CASSTPLSVSYNEQFF	TGTGCCAGCAGCACCCCACTAAGCGTAAGCTACAATGAGCAGTTCTTC
TRBD2	TRBJ2-3	TRBV7-6	once	CASSKKQVAGSSTDTQYF	TGTGCCAGCAGCAAAAAGCAGGTAGCGGGGTCATCCACAGATACGCAGTATTTT
.	TRBJ1-1	TRBV30	.	CAWAEDSTTEAFF	TGTGCCTGGGCAGAAGACAGTACCACTGAAGCTTTCTTT
.	TRBJ2-1	TRBV5-1	few	CASSLVSGGFFNEQFF	TGCGCCAGCAGCTTGGTGTCAGGGGGGTTCTTCAATGAGCAGTTCTTC
TRBD2	TRBJ2-2	TRBV30	.	CAWSASSGGIFTGELFF	TGTGCCTGGAGTGCCTCTAGCGGGGGGATCTTTACCGGGGAGCTGTTTTTT
.	TRBJ2-1	TRBV20-1	.	CSASSSPGDEQFF	TGCAGTGCTAGTAGTTCTCCAGGGGATGAGCAGTTCTTC
.	TRBJ1-1	TRBV30	.	CAWAGVWTEAFF	TGTGCCTGGGCAGGGGTGTGGACTGAAGCTTTCTTT
.	TRBJ1-1	TRBV9	.	CASSATEGGVRGAFF	TGTGCCAGCAGCGCGACAGAGGGGGGGGTGCGCGGAGCTTTCTTT
TRBD1	TRBJ1-1	TRBV12-3/TRBV12-4	.	CASSTGQGTEAFF	TGTGCCAGCAGCACAGGACAGGGCACTGAAGCTTTCTTT
.	TRBJ1-3	TRBV18	.	CASSPSGSGNTIYF	TGTGCCAGCTCACCATCGGGGTCTGGAAACACCATATATTTT
.	TRBJ2-6	TRBV24-1	.	CATSGAGSGANVLTF	TGTGCCACCAGTGGGGCGGGGTCTGGGGCCAACGTCCTGACTTTC
.	TRBJ2-1	TRBV2	many	CASSEFLGSGRMSSYNEQFF	TGTGCCAGCAGTGAATTTCTCGGGTCGGGTAGAATGAGCTCCTACAATGAGCAGTTCTTC
TRBD1	TRBJ2-3	TRBV7-9	.	CASTVPGGRNTDTQYF	TGTGCCAGCACTGTCCCAGGGGGCAGGAACACAGATACGCAGTATTTT
.	TRBJ1-2	TRBV5-6	.	CASSLGGGQGYTF	TGTGCCAGCAGCTTGGGAGGGGGACAAGGCTACACCTTC
TRBD1	TRBJ1-5	TRBV2	few	CASGQGAVSNQPQHF	TGTGCCAGCGGACAGGGGGCAGTTAGCAATCAGCCCCAGCATTTT
.	TRBJ2-6	TRBV4-1	.	CASSQVRGNGANVLTF	TGCGCCAGCAGCCAAGTGCGAGGGAATGGGGCCAACGTCCTGACTTTC
TRBD1	TRBJ2-3	TRBV5-1	.	CASSNGQGSTDTQYF	TGCGCCAGCAGCAACGGACAGGGGAGCACAGATACGCAGTATTTT
.	TRBJ2-1	TRBV27	.	CASSLRVMLAGNEQFF	TGTGCCAGCAGTTTGCGGGTGATGTTGGCGGGCAATGAGCAGTTCTTC
TRBD1	TRBJ1-6	TRBV7-9	.	CASSLGTGGSRANSPLHF	TGTGCCAGCAGCCTGGGGACAGGGGGGTCTCGAGCGAATTCACCCCTCCACTTT